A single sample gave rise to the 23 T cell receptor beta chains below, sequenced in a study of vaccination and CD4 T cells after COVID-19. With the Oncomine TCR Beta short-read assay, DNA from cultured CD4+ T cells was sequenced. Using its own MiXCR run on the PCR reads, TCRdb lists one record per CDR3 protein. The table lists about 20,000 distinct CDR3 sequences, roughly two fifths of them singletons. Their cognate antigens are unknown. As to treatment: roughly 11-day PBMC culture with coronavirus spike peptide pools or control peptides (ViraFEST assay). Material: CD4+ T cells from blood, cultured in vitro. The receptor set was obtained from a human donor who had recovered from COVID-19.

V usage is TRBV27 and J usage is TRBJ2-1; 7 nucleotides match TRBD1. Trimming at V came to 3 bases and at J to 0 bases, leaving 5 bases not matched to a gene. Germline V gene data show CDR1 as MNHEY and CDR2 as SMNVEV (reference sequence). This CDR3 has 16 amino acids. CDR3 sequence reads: CASSLLHRGSYNEQFF. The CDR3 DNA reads TGTGCCAGCAGTTTGCTCCACAGGGGCTCCTACAATGAGCAGTTCTTC.

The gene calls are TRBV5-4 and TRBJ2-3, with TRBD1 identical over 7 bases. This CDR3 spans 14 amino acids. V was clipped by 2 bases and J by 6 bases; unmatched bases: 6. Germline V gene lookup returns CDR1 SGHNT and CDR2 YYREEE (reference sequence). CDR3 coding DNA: TGTGCCAGCAGCTTTCGGACAGGTTCGGATACGCAGTATTTT. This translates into CASSFRTGSDTQYF.

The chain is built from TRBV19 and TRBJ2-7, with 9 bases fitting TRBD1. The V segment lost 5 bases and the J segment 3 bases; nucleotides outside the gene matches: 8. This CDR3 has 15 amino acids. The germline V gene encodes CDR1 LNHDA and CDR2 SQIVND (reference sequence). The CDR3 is CASSSPTGGVYEQYF. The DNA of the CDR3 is TGTGCCAGTAGTTCCCCCACAGGGGGCGTCTACGAGCAGTACTTC.

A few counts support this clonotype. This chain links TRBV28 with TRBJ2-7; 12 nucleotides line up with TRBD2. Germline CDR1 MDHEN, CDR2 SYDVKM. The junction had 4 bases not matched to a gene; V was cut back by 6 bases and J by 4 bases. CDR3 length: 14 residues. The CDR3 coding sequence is TGTGCCAGCAGGACTAGCGGGAGTAGGTACGAGCAGTACTTC. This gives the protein CASRTSGSRYEQYF.

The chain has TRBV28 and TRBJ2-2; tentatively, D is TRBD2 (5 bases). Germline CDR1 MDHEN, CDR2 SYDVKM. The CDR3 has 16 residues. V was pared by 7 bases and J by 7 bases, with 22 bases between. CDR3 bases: TGTGCCAGCAATCCTTCGGGGTACCCATTGGGCGGGGAGCTGTTTTTT. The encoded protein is CASNPSGYPLGGELFF.

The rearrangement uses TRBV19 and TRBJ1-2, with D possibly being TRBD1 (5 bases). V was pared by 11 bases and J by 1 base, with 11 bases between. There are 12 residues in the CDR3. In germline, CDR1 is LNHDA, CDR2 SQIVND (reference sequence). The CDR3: CASRGGNYGYTF. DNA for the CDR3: TGTGCCTCGAGGGGTGGTAACTATGGCTACACCTTC.

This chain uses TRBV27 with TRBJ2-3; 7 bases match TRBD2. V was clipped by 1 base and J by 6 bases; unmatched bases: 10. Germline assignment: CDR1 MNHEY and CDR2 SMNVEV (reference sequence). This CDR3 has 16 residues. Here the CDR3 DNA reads TGTGCCAGCAGTTTATTCCCCGGACTAGTAGCTGATACGCAGTATTTT. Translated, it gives CASSLFPGLVADTQYF.

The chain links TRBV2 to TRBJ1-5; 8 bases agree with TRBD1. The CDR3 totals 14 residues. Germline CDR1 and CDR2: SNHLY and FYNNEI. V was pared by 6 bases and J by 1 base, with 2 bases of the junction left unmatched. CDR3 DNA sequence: TGTGCCAGCAGGGACAGGGACAGCAATCAGCCCCAGCATTTT. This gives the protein CASRDRDSNQPQHF.

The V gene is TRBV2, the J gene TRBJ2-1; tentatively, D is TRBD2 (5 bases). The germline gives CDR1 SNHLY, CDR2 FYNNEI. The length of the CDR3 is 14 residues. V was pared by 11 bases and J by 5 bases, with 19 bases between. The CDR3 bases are TGTGCCGGCCGGAGGCTAGCCATCAACAATGAGCAGTTCTTC. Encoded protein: CAGRRLAINNEQFF.

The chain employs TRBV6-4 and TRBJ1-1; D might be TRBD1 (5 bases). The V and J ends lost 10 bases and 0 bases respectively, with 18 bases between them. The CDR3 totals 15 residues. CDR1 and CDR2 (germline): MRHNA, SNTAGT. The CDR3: CATRRQSYLNTEAFF. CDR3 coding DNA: TGTGCCACCCGCCGACAGTCCTACTTGAACACTGAAGCTTTCTTT.

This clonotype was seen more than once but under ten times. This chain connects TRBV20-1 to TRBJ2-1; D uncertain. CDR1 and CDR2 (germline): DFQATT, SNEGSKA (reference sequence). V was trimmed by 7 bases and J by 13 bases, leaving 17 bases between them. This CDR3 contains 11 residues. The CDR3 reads CSGLGMTNQFF. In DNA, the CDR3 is TGCAGTGGACTGGGTATGACCAATCAGTTCTTC.

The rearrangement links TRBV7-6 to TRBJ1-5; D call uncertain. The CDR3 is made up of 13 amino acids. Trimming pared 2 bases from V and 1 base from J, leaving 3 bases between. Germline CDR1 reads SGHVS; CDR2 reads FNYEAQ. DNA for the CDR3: TGTGCCAGCAGCTTAAACAGCAATCAGCCCCAGCATTTT. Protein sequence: CASSLNSNQPQHF.

CDR3 loop: CATHRSGAEAFF. CDR3 DNA: TGTGCCACCCATAGATCAGGGGCGGAAGCTTTCTTT. The V call is TRBV28, the J call TRBJ1-1; tentative D call: TRBD1 (6 bases). The CDR3 extends over 12 amino acids. Trimming took off 10 bases at V and 8 bases at J, with 17 bases between the two ends. Per the germline V gene, CDR1 is MDHEN and CDR2 is SYDVKM.

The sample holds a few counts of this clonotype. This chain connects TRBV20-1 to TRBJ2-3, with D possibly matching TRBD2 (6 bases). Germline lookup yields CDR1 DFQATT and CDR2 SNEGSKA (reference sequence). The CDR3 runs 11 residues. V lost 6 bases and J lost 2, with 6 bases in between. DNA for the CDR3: TGCAGTGCGGGACTCACAGATACGCAGTATTTT. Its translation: CSAGLTDTQYF.

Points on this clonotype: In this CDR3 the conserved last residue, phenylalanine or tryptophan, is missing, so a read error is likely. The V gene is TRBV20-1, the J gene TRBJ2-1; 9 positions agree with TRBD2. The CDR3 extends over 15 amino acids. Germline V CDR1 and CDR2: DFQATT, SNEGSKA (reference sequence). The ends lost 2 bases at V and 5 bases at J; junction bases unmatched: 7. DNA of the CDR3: TGCAGTGCTAGACCCGGGACTAGCCCTAACAATGAGCAGTTCCTC. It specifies CSARPGTSPNNEQFL.

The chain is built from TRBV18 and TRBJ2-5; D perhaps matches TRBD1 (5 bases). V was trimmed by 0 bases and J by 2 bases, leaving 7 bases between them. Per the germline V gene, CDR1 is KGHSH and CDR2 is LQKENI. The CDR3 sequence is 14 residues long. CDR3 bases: TGTGCCAGCTCACCACCGGCAGGGCAAGAGACCCAGTACTTC. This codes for CASSPPAGQETQYF.

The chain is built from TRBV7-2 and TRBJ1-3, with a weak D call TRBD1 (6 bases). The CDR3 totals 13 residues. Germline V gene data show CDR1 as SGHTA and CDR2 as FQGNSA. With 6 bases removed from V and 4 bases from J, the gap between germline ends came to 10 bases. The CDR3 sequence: CASSSDRGNTIYF. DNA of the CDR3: TGTGCCAGCAGTTCCGACAGGGGAAACACCATATATTTT.

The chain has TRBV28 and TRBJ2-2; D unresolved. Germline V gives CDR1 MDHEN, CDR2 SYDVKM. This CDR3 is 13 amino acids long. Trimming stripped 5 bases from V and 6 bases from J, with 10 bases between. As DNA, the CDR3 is TGTGCCAGCAGTCCGGGTGGAGCCGGGGAGCTGTTTTTT. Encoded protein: CASSPGGAGELFF.

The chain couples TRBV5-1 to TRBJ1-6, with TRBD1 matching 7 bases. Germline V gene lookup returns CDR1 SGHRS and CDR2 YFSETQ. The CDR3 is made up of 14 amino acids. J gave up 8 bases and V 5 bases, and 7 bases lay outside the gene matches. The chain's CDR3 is CASRPDRDDSPLHF. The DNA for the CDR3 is TGCGCCAGCAGACCAGACAGGGATGATTCACCCCTCCACTTT.

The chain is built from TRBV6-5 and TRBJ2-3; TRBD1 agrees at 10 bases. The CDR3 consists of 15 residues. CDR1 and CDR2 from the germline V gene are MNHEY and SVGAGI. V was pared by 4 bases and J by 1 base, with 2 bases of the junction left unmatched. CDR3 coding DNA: TGTGCCAGCAGTTCCGGACAGGGGGGCACAGATACGCAGTATTTT. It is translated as CASSSGQGGTDTQYF.

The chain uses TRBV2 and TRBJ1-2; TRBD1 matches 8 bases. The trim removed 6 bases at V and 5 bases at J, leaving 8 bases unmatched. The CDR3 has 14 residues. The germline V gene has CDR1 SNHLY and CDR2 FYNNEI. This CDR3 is CASRPETGEYGYTF. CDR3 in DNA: TGTGCCAGCAGACCCGAGACAGGGGAGTATGGCTACACCTTC.

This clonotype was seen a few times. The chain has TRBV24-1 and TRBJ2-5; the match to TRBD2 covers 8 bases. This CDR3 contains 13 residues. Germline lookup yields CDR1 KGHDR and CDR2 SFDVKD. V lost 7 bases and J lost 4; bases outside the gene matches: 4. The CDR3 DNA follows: TGTGCCACCAGAAGGAGCGGGGGAGAGACCCAGTACTTC. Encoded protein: CATRRSGGETQYF.

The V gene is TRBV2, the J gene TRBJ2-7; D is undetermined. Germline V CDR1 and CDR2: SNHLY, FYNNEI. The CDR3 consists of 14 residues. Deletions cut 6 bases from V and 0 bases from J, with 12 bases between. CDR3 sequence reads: CASSRTPGSYEQYF. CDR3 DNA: TGTGCCAGCAGCCGGACGCCAGGCTCCTACGAGCAGTACTTC.